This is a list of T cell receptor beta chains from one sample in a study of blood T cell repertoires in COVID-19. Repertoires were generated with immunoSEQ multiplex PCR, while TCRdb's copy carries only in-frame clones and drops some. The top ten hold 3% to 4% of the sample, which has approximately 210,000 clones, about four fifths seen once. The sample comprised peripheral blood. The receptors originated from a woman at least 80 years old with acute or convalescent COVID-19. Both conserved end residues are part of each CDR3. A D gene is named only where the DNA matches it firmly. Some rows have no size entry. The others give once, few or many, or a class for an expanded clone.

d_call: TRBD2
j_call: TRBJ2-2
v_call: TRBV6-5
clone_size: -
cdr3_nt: TGTGCCAGCAGTCTTAGCGGGGGGGCCATGTGGGAGCTGTTTTTT
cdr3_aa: CASSLSGGAMWELFF

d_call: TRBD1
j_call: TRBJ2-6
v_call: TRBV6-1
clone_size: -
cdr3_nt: TGTGCCAGCAGTGATCATCCGGGACAGAGCTCTGGGGCCAACGTCCTGACTTTC
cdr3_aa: CASSDHPGQSSGANVLTF

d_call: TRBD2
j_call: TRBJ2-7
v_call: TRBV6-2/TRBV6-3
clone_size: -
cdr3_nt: TGTGCCAGCAGTTACTCCGGGAGGGGCAGGGGATTGCGACTAGCGGTGTACGAGCAGTACTTC
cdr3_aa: CASSYSGRGRGLRLAVYEQYF

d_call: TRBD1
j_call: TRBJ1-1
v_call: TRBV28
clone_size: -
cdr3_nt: TGTGCCAGCAAGGGGACAGGGGGCACTGAAGCTTTCTTT
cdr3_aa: CASKGTGGTEAFF

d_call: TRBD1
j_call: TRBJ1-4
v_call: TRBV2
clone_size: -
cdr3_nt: TGTGCCAGCTTTGGGTGGGAAGCAGCGGACAGGGGAAGAACTAATGAAAAACTGTTTTTT
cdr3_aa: CASFGWEAADRGRTNEKLFF

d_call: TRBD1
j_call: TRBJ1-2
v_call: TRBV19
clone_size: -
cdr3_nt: TGTGCCAGTAGTCCTTACCGGGACAGGGATAACTATGGCTACACCTTC
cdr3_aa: CASSPYRDRDNYGYTF

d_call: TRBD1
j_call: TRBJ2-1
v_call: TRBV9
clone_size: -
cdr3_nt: TGTGCCAGCAGCGTACCCCCGGGACAGGGTATCTATGAGCAGTTCTTC
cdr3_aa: CASSVPPGQGIYEQFF

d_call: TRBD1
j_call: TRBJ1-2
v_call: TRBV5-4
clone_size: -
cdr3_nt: TGTGCCAGCAGCTGGAACAGGGGGGCTAACTATGGCTACACCTTC
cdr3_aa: CASSWNRGANYGYTF

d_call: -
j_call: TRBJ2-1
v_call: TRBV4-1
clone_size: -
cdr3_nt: TGCGCCAGCAGCCAAGAGCCGATCGCTAGGGGCAATGAGCAGTTCTTC
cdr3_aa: CASSQEPIARGNEQFF

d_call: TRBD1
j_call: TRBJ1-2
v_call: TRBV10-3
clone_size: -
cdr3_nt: TGTGCCATCAGTGAAAAGAGGGGACAGAACTATGGCTACACCTTC
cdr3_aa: CAISEKRGQNYGYTF

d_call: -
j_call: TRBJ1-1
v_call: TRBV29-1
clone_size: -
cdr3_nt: TGCAGCGTTGGGGGACAGAACACTGAAGCTTTCTTT
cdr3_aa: CSVGGQNTEAFF

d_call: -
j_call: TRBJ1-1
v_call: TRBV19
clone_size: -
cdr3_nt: TGTGCCAGTAGTATGTCCGGGACTCTCGGAAACACTGAAGCTTTCTTT
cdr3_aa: CASSMSGTLGNTEAFF

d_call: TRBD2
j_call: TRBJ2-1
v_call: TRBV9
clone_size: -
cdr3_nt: TGTGCCAGCAGCGTAGCCCCTAGCCGTGGGGGGGACAATGAGCAGTTCTTC
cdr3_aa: CASSVAPSRGGDNEQFF

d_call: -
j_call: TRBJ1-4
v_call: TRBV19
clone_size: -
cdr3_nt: TGTGCCAGTACCCCCGGGACTCAGAATGAAAAACTGTTTTTT
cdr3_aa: CASTPGTQNEKLFF

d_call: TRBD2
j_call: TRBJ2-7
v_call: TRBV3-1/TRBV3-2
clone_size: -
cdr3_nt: TGTGCCAGCAGCCAAGCGGGGGGAGGTCACTACGAGCAGTACTTC
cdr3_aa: CASSQAGGGHYEQYF

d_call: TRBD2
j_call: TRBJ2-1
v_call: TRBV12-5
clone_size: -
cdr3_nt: TGTGCTAGTGGCCCCGGACTAGGTCTGTTCTTC
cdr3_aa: CASGPGLGLFF

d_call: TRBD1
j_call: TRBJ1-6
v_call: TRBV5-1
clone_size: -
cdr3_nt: TGCGCCAGCAGCTTAAAACAGGGGGTGGCCTATAATTCACCCCTCCACTTT
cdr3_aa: CASSLKQGVAYNSPLHF

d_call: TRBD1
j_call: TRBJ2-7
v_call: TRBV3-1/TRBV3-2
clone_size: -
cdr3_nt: TGTGCCAGCAGCCAATACAGGGGCGGCGAGCAGTACTTC
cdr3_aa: CASSQYRGGEQYF

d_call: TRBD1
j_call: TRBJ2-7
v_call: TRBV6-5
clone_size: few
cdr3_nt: TGTGCCAGCATACCGGGACAGGGGTTATCCTACGAGCAGTACTTC
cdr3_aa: CASIPGQGLSYEQYF

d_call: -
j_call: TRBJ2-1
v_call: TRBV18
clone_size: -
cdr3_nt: TGTGCCAGCTCACCACGTAGCAGCGAGCAGTTCTTC
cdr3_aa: CASSPRSSEQFF

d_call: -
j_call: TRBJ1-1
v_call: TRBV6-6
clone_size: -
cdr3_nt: TGTGCCAGCAGTTACTCTCCTCGGAACACTGAAGCTTTCTTT
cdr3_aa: CASSYSPRNTEAFF

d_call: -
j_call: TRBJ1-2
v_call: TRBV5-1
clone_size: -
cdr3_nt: TGCGCCAGCAGCGCTGGGACTGGGGGTGGCTACACCTTC
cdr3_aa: CASSAGTGGGYTF

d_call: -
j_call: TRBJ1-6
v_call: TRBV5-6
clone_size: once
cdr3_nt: TGTGCCAGCAGAAAATTAGACCCAGGGAATTCACCCCTCCACTTT
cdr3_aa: CASRKLDPGNSPLHF

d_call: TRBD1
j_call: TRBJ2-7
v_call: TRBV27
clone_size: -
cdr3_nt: TGTGCCAGCAGTTTGACAGGGGGCGCTGGATTCTACGAGCAGTACTTC
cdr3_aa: CASSLTGGAGFYEQYF

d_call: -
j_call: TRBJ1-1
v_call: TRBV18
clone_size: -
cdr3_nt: TGTGCCAGCTCACCTCCGGGGACATTGAACACTGAAGCTTTCTTT
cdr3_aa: CASSPPGTLNTEAFF

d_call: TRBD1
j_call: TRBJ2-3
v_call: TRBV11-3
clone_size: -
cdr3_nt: TGTGCCAGCAGCTTAGACACAGGGGGTTTCTCAGCAGATACGCAGTATTTT
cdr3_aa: CASSLDTGGFSADTQYF

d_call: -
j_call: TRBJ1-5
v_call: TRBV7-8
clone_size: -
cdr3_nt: TGTGCCAGCAGCGCGCGCGTTACAGGAGCCGATCAGCCCCAGCATTTT
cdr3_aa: CASSARVTGADQPQHF

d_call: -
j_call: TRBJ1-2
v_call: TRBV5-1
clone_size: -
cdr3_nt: TGCGCCAGCAGCTTGGTCGGGTTTAGTGGCTACACCTTC
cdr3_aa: CASSLVGFSGYTF

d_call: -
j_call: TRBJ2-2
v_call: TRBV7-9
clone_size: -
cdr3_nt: TGTGCCAGCAGCTTCAGGGGTTTCACCGGGGAGCTGTTTTTT
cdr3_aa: CASSFRGFTGELFF

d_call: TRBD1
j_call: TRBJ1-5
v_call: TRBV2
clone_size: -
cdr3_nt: TGTGCCAGCAGCGAGGACAGGTTTGATCAGCCCCAGCATTTT
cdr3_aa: CASSEDRFDQPQHF

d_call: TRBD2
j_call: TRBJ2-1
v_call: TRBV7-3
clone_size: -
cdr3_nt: TGTGCCAGCAGCTTGGGCGGGGGAGTCCACAATGAGCAGTTCTTC
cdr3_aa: CASSLGGGVHNEQFF

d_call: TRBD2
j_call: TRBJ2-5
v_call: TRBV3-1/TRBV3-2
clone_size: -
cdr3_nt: TGTGCCAGCAGTGTAGCGGGGGCCCAAGAGACCCAGTACTTC
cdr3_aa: CASSVAGAQETQYF

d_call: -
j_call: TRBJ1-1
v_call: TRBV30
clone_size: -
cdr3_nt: TGTGCCTGGAGCCCCGGCCGGGGGACTGAAGCTTTCTTT
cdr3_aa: CAWSPGRGTEAFF

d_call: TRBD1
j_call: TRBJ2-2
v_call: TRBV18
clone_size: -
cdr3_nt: TGTGCCAGCTCACCAGACAGGGGCACCGGGGAGCTGTTTTTT
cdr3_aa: CASSPDRGTGELFF

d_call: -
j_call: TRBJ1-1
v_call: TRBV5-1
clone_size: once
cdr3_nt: TGCGCCAGCAGTTCCCGGGACACTGAAGCTTTCTTT
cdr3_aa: CASSSRDTEAFF

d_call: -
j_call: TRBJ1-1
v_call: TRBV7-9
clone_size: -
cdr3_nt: TGTGCCAGCAGCCCCGGCGGGAACACTGAAGCTTTCTTT
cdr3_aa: CASSPGGNTEAFF

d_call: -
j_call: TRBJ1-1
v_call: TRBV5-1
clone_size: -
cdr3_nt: TGCGCCAGCAGCTTGGCCCCAGGGGAGAACACTGAAGCTTTCTTT
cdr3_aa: CASSLAPGENTEAFF

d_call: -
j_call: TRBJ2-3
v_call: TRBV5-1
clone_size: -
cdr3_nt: TGCGCCAGCAGCAGGGGGGACAGTAGCACAGATACGCAGTATTTT
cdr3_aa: CASSRGDSSTDTQYF

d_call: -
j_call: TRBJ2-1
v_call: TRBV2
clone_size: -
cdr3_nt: TGTGCCAGCAGCATCAGGGGAAACTCCTACAATGAGCAGTTCTTC
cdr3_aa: CASSIRGNSYNEQFF

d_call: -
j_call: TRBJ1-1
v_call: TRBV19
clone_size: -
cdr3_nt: TGTGCCAGTAGTACCTTCAGGGGGAACACTGAAGCTTTCTTT
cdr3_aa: CASSTFRGNTEAFF

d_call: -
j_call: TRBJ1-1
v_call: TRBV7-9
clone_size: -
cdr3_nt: TGTGCCAGCAGCTTAGGCAGGTCGAACACTGAAGCTTTCTTT
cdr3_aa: CASSLGRSNTEAFF

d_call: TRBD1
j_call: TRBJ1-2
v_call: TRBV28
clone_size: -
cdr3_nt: TGTGCCAGCAGCAATGACAGGGTAACAGGCTATGGCTACACCTTC
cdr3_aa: CASSNDRVTGYGYTF

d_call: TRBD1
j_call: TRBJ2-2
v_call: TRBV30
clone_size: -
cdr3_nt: TGTGCCTGGATCCCGAAGACAGGGTGGACCGGGGAGCTGTTTTTT
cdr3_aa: CAWIPKTGWTGELFF

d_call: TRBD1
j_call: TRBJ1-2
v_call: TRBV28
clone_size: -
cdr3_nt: TGTGCCAGCAGTTTTTCCGGGACAGGGGGGGTTGGCTACACCTTC
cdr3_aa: CASSFSGTGGVGYTF

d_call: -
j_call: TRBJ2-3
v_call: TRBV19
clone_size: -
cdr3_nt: TGTGCCAGTAGTATAGATCGAGATGACGGGGGTGGAAATACGCAGTATTTT
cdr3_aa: CASSIDRDDGGGNTQYF

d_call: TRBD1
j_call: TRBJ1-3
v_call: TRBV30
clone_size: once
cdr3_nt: TGTGCCTGGAGTGCGGGACAGGGCTCTGGAAACACCATATATTTT
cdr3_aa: CAWSAGQGSGNTIYF

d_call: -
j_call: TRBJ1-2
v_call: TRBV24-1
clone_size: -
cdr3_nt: TGTGCCACCAGTGATCCAACAGGTGGTGGCTACACCTTC
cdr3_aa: CATSDPTGGGYTF

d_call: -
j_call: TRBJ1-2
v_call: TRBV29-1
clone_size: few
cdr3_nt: TGCAGCGTGACCGACGCGGACTATGGCTACACCTTC
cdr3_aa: CSVTDADYGYTF

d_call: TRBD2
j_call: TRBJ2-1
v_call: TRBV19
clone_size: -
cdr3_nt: TGTGCCAGTAGTATAGCTGGTCTAGCGGACAATGAGCAGTTCTTC
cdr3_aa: CASSIAGLADNEQFF

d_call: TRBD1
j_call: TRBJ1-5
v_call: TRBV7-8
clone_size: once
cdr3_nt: TGTGCCAGCAGCGAACAGGGGGTTGGCAATCAGCCCCAGCATTTT
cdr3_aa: CASSEQGVGNQPQHF

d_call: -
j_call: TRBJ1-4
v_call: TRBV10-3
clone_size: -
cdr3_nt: TGTGCCATCAGTGAAACTCCCCGGGACACCCCTGAAAAACTGTTTTTT
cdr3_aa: CAISETPRDTPEKLFF

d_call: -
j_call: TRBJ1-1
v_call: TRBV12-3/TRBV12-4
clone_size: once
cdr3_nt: TGTGCCAGCAGTTTCTCAGGCTTAACTGAAGCTTTCTTT
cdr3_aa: CASSFSGLTEAFF

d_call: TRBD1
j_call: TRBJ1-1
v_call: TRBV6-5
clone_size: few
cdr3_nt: TGTGCCAGCATTGTAACAGGGGGCTCAGGTGAAGCTTTCTTT
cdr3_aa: CASIVTGGSGEAFF

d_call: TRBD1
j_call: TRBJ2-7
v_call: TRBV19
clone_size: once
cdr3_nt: TGTGCCAGTAGTATTGGGGACAGAGCCTACGAGCAGTACTTC
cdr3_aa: CASSIGDRAYEQYF

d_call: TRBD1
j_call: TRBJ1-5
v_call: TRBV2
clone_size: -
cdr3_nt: TGTGCCAGCAGTTCCTCCGGGACAGGGGGCCAGCCCCAGCATTTT
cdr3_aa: CASSSSGTGGQPQHF